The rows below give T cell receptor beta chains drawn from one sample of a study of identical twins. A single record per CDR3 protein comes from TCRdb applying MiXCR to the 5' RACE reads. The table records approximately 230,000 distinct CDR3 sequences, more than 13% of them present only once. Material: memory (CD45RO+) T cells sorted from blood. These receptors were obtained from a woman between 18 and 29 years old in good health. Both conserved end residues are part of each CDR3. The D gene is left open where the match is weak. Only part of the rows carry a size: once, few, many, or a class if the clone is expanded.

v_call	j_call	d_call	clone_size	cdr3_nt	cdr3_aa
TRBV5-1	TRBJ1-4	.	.	TGCGCCAGCAGCCTGGGTCCGTCGGATGAAAAACTGTTTTTT	CASSLGPSDEKLFF
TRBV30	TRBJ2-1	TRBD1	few	TGTGCCTGGTCCGACAGGGTGCATGAGCAGTTCTTC	CAWSDRVHEQFF
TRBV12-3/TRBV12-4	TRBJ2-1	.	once	TGTGCCAGCAGCATTTCCCGGGTTTACAATGAGCAGTTCTTC	CASSISRVYNEQFF
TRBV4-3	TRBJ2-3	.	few	TGCGCCAGCAGCCCCCGGAACGCAGATACGCAGTATTTT	CASSPRNADTQYF
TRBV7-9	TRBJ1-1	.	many	TGTGCCAGCAGCCCGAACCACAGGGCAGAGGACACTGAAGCTTTCTTT	CASSPNHRAEDTEAFF
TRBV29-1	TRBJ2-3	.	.	TGCAGCACAAACACAGATACGCAGTATTTT	CSTNTDTQYF
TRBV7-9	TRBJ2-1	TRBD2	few	TGTGCCAGCAGCTATGGACTAGCGGGGGTTCAGTTCTTC	CASSYGLAGVQFF
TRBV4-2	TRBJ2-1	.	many	TGTGCCAGCAGCCGGGACCTAAGCTCCTACAATGAGCAGTTCTTC	CASSRDLSSYNEQFF
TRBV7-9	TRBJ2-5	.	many	TGTGCCAGCAGCTTAGATCGGTCGTTAGGGGAGACCCAGTACTTC	CASSLDRSLGETQYF
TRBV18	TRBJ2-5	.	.	TGTGCCAGCTCACCCCTCGAGGGTTCAGAGACCCAGTACTTC	CASSPLEGSETQYF
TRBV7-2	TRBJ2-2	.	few	TGTGCCAGCAGCTTTCATCGTCAGGGAGGCGGGGAGCTGTTTTTT	CASSFHRQGGGELFF
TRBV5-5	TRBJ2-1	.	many	TGTGCCAGCAGCAACCCGTCAGGGTACTACAATGAGCAGTTCTTC	CASSNPSGYYNEQFF
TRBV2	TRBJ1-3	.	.	TGTGCCGCAGAACGCTCAGCCTCTGGAAACACCATATATTTT	CAAERSASGNTIYF
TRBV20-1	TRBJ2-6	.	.	TGCAGTGCTAGAGACGGTCGGGCCAACGTCCTGACTTTC	CSARDGRANVLTF
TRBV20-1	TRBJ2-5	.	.	TGTAGTGCTCGCGAGGGCCCGGGAAAGGAGACCCAGTACTTC	CSAREGPGKETQYF
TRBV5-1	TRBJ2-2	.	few	TGCGCCAGCAGCTTTGACCTAGCGGGGGAGCTGTTTTTT	CASSFDLAGELFF
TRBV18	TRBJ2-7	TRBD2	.	TGTGCCAGCTCACCACCGGGACTAGCGGGGGGCCCAGTATGGGAGCAGTACTTC	CASSPPGLAGGPVWEQYF
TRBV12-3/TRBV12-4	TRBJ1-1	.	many	TGTGCCAGCAGTATCAGTCGGACAGTAGGGGAGACTGAAGCTTTCTTT	CASSISRTVGETEAFF
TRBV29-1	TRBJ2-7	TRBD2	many	TGCAGCGTTTTCTTCCCCCCTACTAGCGGGAGGCGGCACGAGCAGTACTTC	CSVFFPPTSGRRHEQYF
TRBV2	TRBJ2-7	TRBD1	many	TGTGCCAGCAGTGGGGACAGGAGCAGCTCCTACGAGCAGTACTTC	CASSGDRSSSYEQYF
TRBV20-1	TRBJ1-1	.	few	TGCAGTGCCCCGGACGGGAACACTGAAGCTTTCTTT	CSAPDGNTEAFF
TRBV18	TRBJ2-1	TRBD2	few	TGTGCCAGCTCACCGGGACTAGCGGGAGCTAAGGATGAGCAGTTCTTC	CASSPGLAGAKDEQFF
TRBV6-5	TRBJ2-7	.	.	TGTGCCAGCAGTTCGATACAAGACGCCTACGAGCAGTACTTC	CASSSIQDAYEQYF
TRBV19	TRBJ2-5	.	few	TGTGCCAGTAGTATTCGTGTACCGAACCAACAAGAGACCCAGTACTTC	CASSIRVPNQQETQYF
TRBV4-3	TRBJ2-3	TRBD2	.	TGCGCCAGCAGCCAAGTGACTAGCGCCCACACAGATACGCAGTATTTT	CASSQVTSAHTDTQYF
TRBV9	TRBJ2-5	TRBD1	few	TGTGCCAGCAGCCCCTCGGTTTTGACAGGGGTACAAGAGACCCAGTACTTC	CASSPSVLTGVQETQYF
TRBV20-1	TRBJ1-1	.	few	TGCAGTGCTAGAGGTAGGGAATGGAACACTGAAGCTTTCTTT	CSARGREWNTEAFF
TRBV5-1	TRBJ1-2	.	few	TGCGCCAGCAGCTTGTTGGCGGAGTCGAATGGCTACACCTTC	CASSLLAESNGYTF
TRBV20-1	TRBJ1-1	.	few	TGCAGTGCTAGAGATCGGTTCAGGGAATACACTGAAGCTTTCTTT	CSARDRFREYTEAFF
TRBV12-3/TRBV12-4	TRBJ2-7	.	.	TGTGCCAGCAGTTCCGCGGAGGGCTACGAGCAGTACTTC	CASSSAEGYEQYF
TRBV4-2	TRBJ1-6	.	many	TGTGCCAGCAGCCAAGATAGAGGGACATCGAAAAATTCACCCCTCCACTTT	CASSQDRGTSKNSPLHF
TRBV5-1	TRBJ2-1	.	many	TGCGCCAGCAGCAGGGTTCTCGAGGAGCAGTTCTTC	CASSRVLEEQFF
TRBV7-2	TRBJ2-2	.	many	TGTGCCAGCAGCTTAGCGCCGCTCACCGGGGAGCTGTTTTTT	CASSLAPLTGELFF
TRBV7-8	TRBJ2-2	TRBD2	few	TGTGCCAGCAGCCTCCTAGCGGGGGCCACGTTAAACACCGGGGAGCTGTTTTTT	CASSLLAGATLNTGELFF
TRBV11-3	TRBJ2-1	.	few	TGTGCCAGCAGCTTACTTGCGTACTACCAGGAAGGTGAGCAGTTCTTC	CASSLLAYYQEGEQFF